Following are 19 T cell receptor beta chains from one sample sequenced in a study of T cells after posttransplantation cyclophosphamide. Busulfan-fludarabine conditioning, marrow transplant, and cyclophosphamide on days +3 and +4 were administered. Profiled with immunoSEQ multiplex PCR; TCRdb holds only in-frame clones, not every one. The data contain tens of thousands of clones, roughly 73% of them seen just once; the ten biggest clones take up roughly 8.1%. Specimen: CD4+ T cells sorted from blood, collected approximately 1,900 days after a stem cell transplant with posttransplant cyclophosphamide. These receptors originate from a female patient in her forties who received an allogeneic stem cell transplant from a related donor, was CMV-positive, and had no GVHD. Some T cells may have come from the graft donor.

This clone was detected only a few times. This sequence joins TRBV6-1 and TRBJ1-4; tentative D call: TRBD1 (5 bases). This CDR3 spans 15 amino acids. Trimming shortened V by 5 bases and J by 0 bases, and 10 bases separated the two germline ends. In germline, CDR1 is MNHNS, CDR2 SASEGT. DNA of the CDR3: TGTGCCAGCAGTCCCTCGACAGCAACTAATGAAAAACTGTTTTTT. Its translation is CASSPSTATNEKLFF.

The chain employs TRBV5-1 and TRBJ2-3; maybe TRBD1 (5 bases). The germline V and J ends were trimmed by 0 bases and 5 bases, with 10 bases remaining between them. CDR1 is SGHRS, CDR2 YFSETQ, per germline. There are 14 residues in the CDR3. The CDR3 DNA reads as TGCGCCAGCAGCTTGGAGGGGATCGAAGATACGCAGTATTTT. Encoded protein: CASSLEGIEDTQYF.

The chain links TRBV11-3 to TRBJ2-7, with D perhaps matching TRBD2 (7 bases). CDR1 is SGHNT, CDR2 YENEEA, per germline. V was shortened by 7 bases and J by 7 bases, with 14 bases between the two germline ends. The CDR3 loop spans 12 amino acids. The CDR3 protein is CASTWGGEEQYF. The CDR3 coding sequence is TGTGCCAGCACCTGGGGGGGCGAAGAGCAGTACTTC.

V gene TRBV19 combines with J gene TRBJ2-1, with D possibly TRBD2 on 6 matching bases. V dropped 3 bases and J dropped 9 bases, with 18 bases sitting between them. The CDR3 sequence is 15 residues long. CDR1 and CDR2 from the germline V gene are LNHDA and SQIVND (reference sequence). CDR3 protein: CASSISRLGKAEQFF. DNA of the CDR3: TGTGCCAGTAGTATTTCAAGACTAGGCAAAGCTGAGCAGTTCTTC.

This clone showed up just a few times. The gene calls are TRBV7-9 and TRBJ1-2; D is possibly TRBD1 (6 bases). The CDR3 runs 12 residues. The ends were cut back, 0 bases at V and 8 bases at J, with 7 bases in the middle. Germline CDR1 reads SEHNR; CDR2 reads FQNEAQ (reference sequence). The chain's CDR3 is CASSLAQGGYTF. In nucleotides, the CDR3 is TGTGCCAGCAGCTTAGCGCAGGGGGGCTACACCTTC.

This clone is labeled as medium-sized (0.01 to 0.1%). Written as DNA, the CDR3 is TGCGCCAGCAGCGTACAGGGGGATAGGGATTCACCCCTCCACTTT. Amino acid sequence: CASSVQGDRDSPLHF. The chain combines TRBV5-1 with TRBJ1-6; the match to TRBD1 covers 8 bases. The CDR3 runs 15 residues. Germline CDR1 is SGHRS and CDR2 is YFSETQ. Trimming removed 4 bases from V and 8 bases from J; junction bases left unmatched: 8.

V usage is TRBV6-5 and J usage is TRBJ2-7, with 8 bases lining up with TRBD1. The CDR3 extends over 13 amino acids. Germline CDR1 reads MNHEY; CDR2 reads SVGAGI. V gave up 6 bases and J gave up 2 bases; unmatched junction bases: 3. CDR3 sequence (DNA): TGTGCCAGCAGACGGACAGGGCCCTACGAGCAGTACTTC. This translates into CASRRTGPYEQYF.

J is TRBJ2-7 and V is TRBV2; perhaps TRBD2 as D (6 bases). Trimming stripped 8 bases from V and 3 bases from J, with 17 bases between. Germline CDR1 is SNHLY and CDR2 is FYNNEI. The CDR3 spans 14 residues. In DNA form, the CDR3 reads TGTGCCAGCGGCCCCGGGACGGGAGTCTACGAGCAGTACTTC. It specifies CASGPGTGVYEQYF.

The V gene is TRBV6-4, the J gene TRBJ2-5, with 7 bases matching TRBD1. CDR1 MRHNA and CDR2 SNTAGT come from the germline V gene. The CDR3 is 15 amino acids. J was trimmed by 4 bases and V by 3 bases; bases with no gene match: 8. The CDR3 region is CASSETGTVGETQYF. CDR3 in DNA: TGTGCCAGCAGTGAGACCGGGACAGTAGGAGAGACCCAGTACTTC.

Only a few counts were recorded for this clone. The rearrangement joins TRBV27 to TRBJ2-5; no firm D call. Per germline, CDR1 MNHEY and CDR2 SMNVEV (reference sequence). V was cut by 4 bases and J by 2 bases, with 11 bases left in between. The CDR3 totals 14 residues. CDR3 coding DNA: TGTGCCAGCAGTTATCGAGGAAAACAAGAGACCCAGTACTTC. It translates to CASSYRGKQETQYF.

In regard to this clone: The same CDR3 can be traced to other DNA sequences in this sample. The chain joins TRBV5-1 to TRBJ1-5, with D perhaps matching TRBD1 (6 bases). The CDR3 is made up of 15 amino acids. The V end was cut by 0 bases, the J end by 1 base, with 8 bases between. The germline V gene encodes CDR1 SGHRS and CDR2 YFSETQ. The CDR3 here is CASSLGQGSNQPQHF. The CDR3 DNA follows: TGCGCCAGCAGCTTGGGGCAGGGGAGCAATCAGCCCCAGCATTTT.

This clone was observed a single time. The gene calls are TRBV5-1 and TRBJ2-3, with 9 bases lining up with TRBD2. This CDR3 region has 16 residues. The V gene end was trimmed by 0 bases and the J gene end by 5 bases; junction bases not matched to a gene: 7. CDR1 and CDR2 from the germline V gene are SGHRS and YFSETQ. CDR3 sequence (DNA): TGCGCCAGCAGCTTGGTTAGCGGGGGAGCACGAGATACGCAGTATTTT. Its translation is CASSLVSGGARDTQYF. Full variable domain (remainder filled in from reference TRBV5-1 and TRBJ2-3): KAGVTQTPRYLIKTRGQQVTLSCSPISGHRSVSWYQQTPGQGLQFLFEYFSETQRNKGNFPGRFSGRQFSNSRSEMNVSTLELGDSALYLCASSLVSGGARDTQYFGPGTRLTVL.

J is TRBJ2-7 and V is TRBV4-3, with TRBD1 identical over 10 bases. The CDR3 has 17 amino acids. Germline values: CDR1 LGHNA, CDR2 YSLEER. Losses at the gene ends were 2 bases for V and 3 bases for J; bases not matched to a gene: 10. In nucleotides, the CDR3 is TGCGCCAGCAGCCAATGGGACAGGGGCAGCCCCCTCTACGAGCAGTACTTC. This encodes CASSQWDRGSPLYEQYF.

V is TRBV7-2 and J is TRBJ1-3; 9 bases are shared with TRBD1. This CDR3 contains 15 residues. Trimming cost V 5 bases and J 4 bases; bases outside gene matches: 6. Per the germline V gene, CDR1 is SGHTA and CDR2 is FQGNSA. CDR3: CASSPGQGEGNTIYF. The CDR3 nucleotides are TGTGCCAGCAGCCCGGGACAGGGTGAAGGAAACACCATATATTTT.

The chain has TRBV6-5 and TRBJ1-2; 7 bases line up with TRBD1. CDR1 is MNHEY and CDR2 is SVGAGI in the germline V gene. This CDR3 comprises 15 residues. V shed 5 bases and J 1 base; nucleotides not matched to a gene: 7. DNA for the CDR3: TGTGCCAGCAGTCCCCGAGGGGGCAGTAACTATGGCTACACCTTC. Translated: CASSPRGGSNYGYTF.

This clone occurred a few times. The V and J genes are TRBV10-1 and TRBJ1-4, with D possibly being TRBD1 (6 bases). CDR1 and CDR2 (germline): WNHNN, SYGVQD (reference sequence). This CDR3 spans 15 amino acids. V shed 3 bases and J shed 4 bases, with 12 bases lying between them. As DNA, the CDR3 is TGCGCCAGCAGTGATTCGACAGGTTTTAATGAAAAACTGTTTTTT. Amino acid sequence: CASSDSTGFNEKLFF.

The chain combines TRBV7-3 with TRBJ1-2; a possible D gene is TRBD1 (5 bases). Germline V gene lookup returns CDR1 SGHTA and CDR2 FQGTGA. The V end lost 0 bases, the J end lost 8 bases, and 7 bases lay between the germline ends. This CDR3 is 12 amino acids long. The CDR3 is CASSLTAGGYTF. CDR3 bases: TGTGCCAGCAGCTTAACGGCAGGGGGCTACACCTTC.

The count of this clone is one. The chain recombines TRBV5-1 with TRBJ2-5; no clear D. From germline, CDR1 is SGHRS and CDR2 YFSETQ. Deletions cut 3 bases from V and 2 bases from J, with 2 bases between. This CDR3 spans 11 amino acids. Here the CDR3 reads CASSSQETQYF. CDR3 nucleotide sequence: TGCGCCAGCAGCTCTCAAGAGACCCAGTACTTC.

The chain couples TRBV5-4 to TRBJ2-5; 7 bases agree with TRBD2. This CDR3 spans 16 amino acids. Germline CDR1 SGHNT, CDR2 YYREEE (reference sequence). The ends lost 4 bases at V and 5 bases at J; junction bases unmatched: 14. This CDR3 reads CASSQRGGTALETQYF. CDR3 bases: TGTGCCAGCAGCCAGAGGGGAGGGACTGCCTTGGAGACCCAGTACTTC.